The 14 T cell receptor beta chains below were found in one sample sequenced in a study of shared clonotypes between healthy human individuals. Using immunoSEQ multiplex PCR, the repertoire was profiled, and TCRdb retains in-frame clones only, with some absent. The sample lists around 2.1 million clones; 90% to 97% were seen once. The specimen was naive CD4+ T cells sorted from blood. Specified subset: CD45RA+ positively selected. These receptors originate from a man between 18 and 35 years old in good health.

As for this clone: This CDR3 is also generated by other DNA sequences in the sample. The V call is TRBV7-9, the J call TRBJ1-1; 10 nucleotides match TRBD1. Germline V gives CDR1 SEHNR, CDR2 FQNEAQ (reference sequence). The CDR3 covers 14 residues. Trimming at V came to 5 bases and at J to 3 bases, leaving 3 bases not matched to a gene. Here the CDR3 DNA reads TGTGCCAGCAGCGCCGGACAGGGGGACACTGAAGCTTTCTTT. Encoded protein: CASSAGQGDTEAFF.

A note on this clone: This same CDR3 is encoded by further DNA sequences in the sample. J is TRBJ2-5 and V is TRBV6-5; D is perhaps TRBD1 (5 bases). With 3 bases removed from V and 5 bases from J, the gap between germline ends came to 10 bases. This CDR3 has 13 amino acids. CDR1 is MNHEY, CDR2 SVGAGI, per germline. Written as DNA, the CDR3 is TGTGCCAGCAGTTATGGGGCCGGGGAGACCCAGTACTTC. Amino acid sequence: CASSYGAGETQYF.

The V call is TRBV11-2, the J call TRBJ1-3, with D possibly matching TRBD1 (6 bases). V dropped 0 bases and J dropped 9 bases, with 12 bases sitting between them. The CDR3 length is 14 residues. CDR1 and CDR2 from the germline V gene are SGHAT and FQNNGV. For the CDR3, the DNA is TGTGCCAGCAGCTTAGAACAGGGACTCGGCACCATATATTTT. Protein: CASSLEQGLGTIYF.

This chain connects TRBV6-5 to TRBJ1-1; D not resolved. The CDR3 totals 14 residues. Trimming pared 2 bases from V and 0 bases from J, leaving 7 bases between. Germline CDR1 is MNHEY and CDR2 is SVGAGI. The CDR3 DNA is TGTGCCAGCAGTTACGGGGTCCTGAACACTGAAGCTTTCTTT. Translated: CASSYGVLNTEAFF.

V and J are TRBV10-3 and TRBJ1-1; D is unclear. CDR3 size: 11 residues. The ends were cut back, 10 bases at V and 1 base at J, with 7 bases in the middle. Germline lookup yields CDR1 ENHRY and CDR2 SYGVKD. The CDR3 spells CATLRNTEAFF. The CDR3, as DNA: TGTGCCACCCTACGGAACACTGAAGCTTTCTTT.

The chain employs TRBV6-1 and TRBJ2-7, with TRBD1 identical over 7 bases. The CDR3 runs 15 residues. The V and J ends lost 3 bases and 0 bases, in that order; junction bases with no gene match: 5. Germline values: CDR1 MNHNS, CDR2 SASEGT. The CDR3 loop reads CASSDISGGSYEQYF. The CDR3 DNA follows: TGTGCCAGCAGTGATATTTCAGGGGGCTCCTACGAGCAGTACTTC.

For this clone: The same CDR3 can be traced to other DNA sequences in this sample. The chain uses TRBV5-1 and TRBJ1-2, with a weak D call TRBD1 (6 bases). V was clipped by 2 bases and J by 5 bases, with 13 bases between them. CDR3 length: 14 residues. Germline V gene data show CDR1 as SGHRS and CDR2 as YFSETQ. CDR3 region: CASSLSTGSYGYTF. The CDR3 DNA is TGCGCCAGCAGCTTAAGTACAGGGTCATATGGCTACACCTTC.

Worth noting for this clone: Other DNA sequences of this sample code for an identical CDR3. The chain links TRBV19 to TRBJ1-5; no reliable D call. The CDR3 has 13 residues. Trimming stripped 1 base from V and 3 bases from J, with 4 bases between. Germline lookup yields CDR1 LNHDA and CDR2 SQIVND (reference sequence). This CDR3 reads CASSIGPNQPQHF. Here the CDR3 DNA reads TGTGCCAGTAGTATAGGACCCAATCAGCCCCAGCATTTT. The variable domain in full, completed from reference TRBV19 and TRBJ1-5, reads DGGITQSPKYLFRKEGQNVTLSCEQNLNHDAMYWYRQDPGQGLRLIYYSQIVNDFQKGDIAEGYSVSREKKESFPLTVTSAQKNPTAFYLCASSIGPNQPQHFGDGTRLSIL.

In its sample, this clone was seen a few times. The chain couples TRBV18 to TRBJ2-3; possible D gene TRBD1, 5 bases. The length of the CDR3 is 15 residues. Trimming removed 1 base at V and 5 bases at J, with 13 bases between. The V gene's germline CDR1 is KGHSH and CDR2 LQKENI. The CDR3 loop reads CASSPRPQGEDTQYF. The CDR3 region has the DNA TGTGCCAGCTCACCACGTCCGCAGGGCGAAGATACGCAGTATTTT.

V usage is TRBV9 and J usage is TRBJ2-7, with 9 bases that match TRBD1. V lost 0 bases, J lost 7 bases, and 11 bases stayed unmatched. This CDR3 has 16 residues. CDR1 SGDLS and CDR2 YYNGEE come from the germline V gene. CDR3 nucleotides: TGTGCCAGCAGCGTAGAGGACAGGGGTCCGAAGGGAGAGCAGTACTTC. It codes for CASSVEDRGPKGEQYF.

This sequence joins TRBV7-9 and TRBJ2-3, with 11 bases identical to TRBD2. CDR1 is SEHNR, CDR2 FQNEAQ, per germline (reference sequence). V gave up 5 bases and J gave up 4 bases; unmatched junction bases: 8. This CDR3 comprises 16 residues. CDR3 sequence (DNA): TGTGCCAGCAGCCCGACGGTAGCGGGGGGGCCAGATACGCAGTATTTT. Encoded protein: CASSPTVAGGPDTQYF. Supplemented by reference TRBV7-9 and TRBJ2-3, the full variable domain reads DTGVSQNPRHKITKRGQNVTFRCDPISEHNRLYWYRQTLGQGPEFLTYFQNEAQLEKSRLLSDRFSAERPKGSFSTLEIQRTEQGDSAMYLCASSPTVAGGPDTQYFGPGTRLTVL.

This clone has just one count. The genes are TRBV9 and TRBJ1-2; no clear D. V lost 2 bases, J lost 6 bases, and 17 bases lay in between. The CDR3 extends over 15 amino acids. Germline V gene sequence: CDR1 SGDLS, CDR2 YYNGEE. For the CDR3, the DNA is TGTGCCAGCAGCGTCCAAGGGAGGGCGCCGGATGGCTACACCTTC. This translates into CASSVQGRAPDGYTF.

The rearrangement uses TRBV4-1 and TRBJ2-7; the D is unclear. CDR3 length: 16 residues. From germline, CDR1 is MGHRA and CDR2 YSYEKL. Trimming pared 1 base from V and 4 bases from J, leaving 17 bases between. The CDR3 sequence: CASSQVSQPDVYEQYF. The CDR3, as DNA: TGCGCCAGCAGCCAAGTATCCCAGCCGGACGTATACGAGCAGTACTTC.

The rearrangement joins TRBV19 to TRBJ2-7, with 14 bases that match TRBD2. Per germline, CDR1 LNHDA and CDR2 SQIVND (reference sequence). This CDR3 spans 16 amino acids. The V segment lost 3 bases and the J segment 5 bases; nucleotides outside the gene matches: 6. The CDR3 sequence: CASSMGLAGVGHEQYF. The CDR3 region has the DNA TGTGCCAGTAGTATGGGACTAGCGGGGGTCGGACACGAGCAGTACTTC. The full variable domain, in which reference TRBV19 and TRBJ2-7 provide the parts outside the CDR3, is DGGITQSPKYLFRKEGQNVTLSCEQNLNHDAMYWYRQDPGQGLRLIYYSQIVNDFQKGDIAEGYSVSREKKESFPLTVTSAQKNPTAFYLCASSMGLAGVGHEQYFGPGTRLTVT.